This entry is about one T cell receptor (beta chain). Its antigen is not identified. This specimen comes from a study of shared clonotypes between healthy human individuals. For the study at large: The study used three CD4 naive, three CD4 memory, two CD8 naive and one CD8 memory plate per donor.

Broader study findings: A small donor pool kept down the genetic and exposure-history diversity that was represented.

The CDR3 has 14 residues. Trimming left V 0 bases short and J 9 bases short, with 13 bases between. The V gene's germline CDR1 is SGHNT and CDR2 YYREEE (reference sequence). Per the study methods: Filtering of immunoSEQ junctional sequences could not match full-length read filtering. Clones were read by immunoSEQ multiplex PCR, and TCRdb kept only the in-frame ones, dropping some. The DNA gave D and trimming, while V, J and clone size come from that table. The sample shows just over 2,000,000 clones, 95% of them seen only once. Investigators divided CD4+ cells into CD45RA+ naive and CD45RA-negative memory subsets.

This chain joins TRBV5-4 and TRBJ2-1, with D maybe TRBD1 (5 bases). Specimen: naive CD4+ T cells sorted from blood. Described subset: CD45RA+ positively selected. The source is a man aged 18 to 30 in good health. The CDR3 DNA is TGTGCCAGCAGCTTGGAGGAATGGCAGGGTGAGCAGTTCTTC. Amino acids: CASSLEEWQGEQFF.